Below, one T cell receptor (beta chain) is given with its context. A read error may produce the germline difference seen at one junction end. At the survey level, the v3.0 immunoSEQ assay was run. Clones were read by immunoSEQ multiplex PCR, and TCRdb kept only the in-frame ones, dropping some. The sample carries fewer than 30,000 clones, roughly 80% recorded once. The length of the CDR3 is 14 residues. CDR1 is MDHEN, CDR2 SYDVKM, per germline. The data belong to a study of long-term antiretroviral therapy in people with HIV. This receptor was identified in a man aged 35-49 years with HIV. Source: unsorted PBMCs, taken 3 years after starting antiretroviral therapy. The chain is built from TRBV28 and TRBJ1-6; D is unresolved. The CDR3 DNA is TGTGCCAGCAGTTTTTTCGCCTACAATTCACCCCTCCACTTT. Translated: CASSFFAYNSPLHF.